Listed below are T cell receptor beta chains from one sample, sequenced in a study of high-grade serous ovarian cancer treatment subgroups. The table came from immunoSEQ multiplex PCR; TCRdb's copy has only in-frame clones and leaves some out. This sample has 2,500 to 3,500 clones, with 50% to 70% found just once. The sequenced sample was tumor tissue. The receptors derive from a human donor with high-grade serous ovarian cancer. The CDR3 runs from the conserved cysteine through the conserved F or W. The D gene is left open where the match is weak. Not all rows give a size; the values are once, few, many and, for expanded clones, a class.

clone_size	v_call	d_call	j_call	cdr3_nt	cdr3_aa
.	TRBV11-3	.	TRBJ2-7	TGTGCCAGCAGCGACCCGGACAGCTCCTACGAGCAGTACTTC	CASSDPDSSYEQYF
.	TRBV6-5	.	TRBJ2-5	TGTGCCAGCAGTTACAGGGGGACCCAAGAGACCCAGTACTTC	CASSYRGTQETQYF
.	TRBV6-5	.	TRBJ2-7	TGTGCCAGCACCGGGACTCTCTACGAGCAGTACTTC	CASTGTLYEQYF
.	TRBV18	.	TRBJ1-2	TGTGCCAGCTCACCACCGCAGGGGCGGGACTACACCTTC	CASSPPQGRDYTF
.	TRBV5-1	.	TRBJ2-1	TGCGCCAGCAGCTTCCCCGGGACCCGCAATGAGCAGTTCTTC	CASSFPGTRNEQFF
.	TRBV9	TRBD2	TRBJ2-4	TGTGCCAGCAGCGATCGGAGCGGGGGCAAAAACATTCAGTACTTC	CASSDRSGGKNIQYF
.	TRBV30	TRBD1	TRBJ1-1	TGTGCCTGGTCGGGACAGCCTAACACTGAAGCTTTCTTT	CAWSGQPNTEAFF
.	TRBV7-2	TRBD2	TRBJ2-1	TGTGCCAGCCGGCCCGGGCGGGGGAGGTCCTACAATGAGCAGTTCTTC	CASRPGRGRSYNEQFF
.	TRBV6-5	.	TRBJ1-2	TGTGCCAGCCGTTCGGGGGGCCTTCTGGGGGGCTACACCTTC	CASRSGGLLGGYTF
.	TRBV9	.	TRBJ2-1	TGTGCCAGCAGCGTAGAGGGAGAGGTGTACAATGAGCAGTTCTTC	CASSVEGEVYNEQFF
.	TRBV7-3	.	TRBJ2-7	TGTGCCAGCAGCCCCGTCACCTACGAGCAGTACTTC	CASSPVTYEQYF
.	TRBV10-3	.	TRBJ2-3	TGTGCCATCAGTGAGTCGATGGCCACAGATACGCAGTATTTT	CAISESMATDTQYF
.	TRBV25-1	.	TRBJ1-2	TGTGCCAGCAGTCAGACCCAGAACTATGGCTACACCTTC	CASSQTQNYGYTF
.	TRBV9	TRBD2	TRBJ2-3	TGTGCCAGCAGCGTAGGCGGGGGGGCCGTCGGAGATACGCAGTATTTT	CASSVGGGAVGDTQYF
.	TRBV11-3	TRBD1	TRBJ2-1	TGTGCCAGCAGCAAAGGACAGGACAATGAGCAGTTCTTC	CASSKGQDNEQFF
.	TRBV2	.	TRBJ2-1	TGTGCCAGCAGTGACGAATATGAGCAGTTCTTC	CASSDEYEQFF
.	TRBV9	TRBD2	TRBJ2-3	TGTGCCAGCACCCCACTAGGACTAGCGGGATTCCCAGATACGCAGTATTTT	CASTPLGLAGFPDTQYF
once	TRBV7-6	.	TRBJ2-7	TGTGCCAGCAGCTTAGCGGTCTCCTACGAGCAGTACTTC	CASSLAVSYEQYF
.	TRBV6-1	TRBD2	TRBJ2-1	TGTGCCAGCAGCGGACTAGCGGGAGAAAGGGAGCAGTTCTTC	CASSGLAGEREQFF
.	TRBV5-1	.	TRBJ1-2	TGCGCCAGCAGCTTGGACCACTCGGGACCCAAACAGGAAGGCTACACCTTC	CASSLDHSGPKQEGYTF
few	TRBV27	TRBD2	TRBJ2-2	TGTGCCAGCTCAAGTTTAGGCTCCGGGGGGACCGGGGAGCTGTTTTTT	CASSSLGSGGTGELFF
few	TRBV18	TRBD2	TRBJ2-3	TGTGCCAGCTCACCCGGGGGGGTGGCAGATACGCAGTATTTT	CASSPGGVADTQYF
.	TRBV5-1	.	TRBJ2-3	TGCGCCAGCAGCTTGGCAGGGAACCCTACAGATACGCAGTATTTT	CASSLAGNPTDTQYF
.	TRBV27	.	TRBJ1-5	TGTGCCAGCAGGGTAACAGAGTCTAGCAATCAGCCCCAGCATTTT	CASRVTESSNQPQHF
.	TRBV13	TRBD1	TRBJ1-1	TGTGCCAGCAGCTGGCAGGGGGCGCCCACTGAAGCTTTCTTT	CASSWQGAPTEAFF
.	TRBV4-1	.	TRBJ1-3	TGCGCCAGCAGCCAAGTTTCCGGAGGTTCTGGAAACACCATATATTTT	CASSQVSGGSGNTIYF
.	TRBV5-4	.	TRBJ2-5	TGTGCCAGCAGCTTGGGGGCCCCCCCTCGGCTGGGAGAGACCCAGTACTTC	CASSLGAPPRLGETQYF
.	TRBV5-6	.	TRBJ2-2	TGTGCCAGCAGCCGAGACGGGACGGCTGGGAACACCGGGGAGCTGTTTTTT	CASSRDGTAGNTGELFF
few	TRBV5-6	.	TRBJ1-5	TGTGCCAGCAGCTTAGGAGGGACACAGCCCCAGCATTTT	CASSLGGTQPQHF
.	TRBV4-3	.	TRBJ1-2	TGCGCCAGCAGCCAAAGCAGGCAGTGGCTCGCGGATACCTTC	CASSQSRQWLADTF
.	TRBV5-1	.	TRBJ2-2	TGCGCCAGCGCCCCCTGGGAAGGACGGGGCACCGGGGAGCTGTTTTTT	CASAPWEGRGTGELFF
.	TRBV11-2	.	TRBJ1-1	TGTGCCAGCAGCCCGGTTACAGGGATCTTAAGCACTGAAGCTTTCTTT	CASSPVTGILSTEAFF
.	TRBV7-2	TRBD1	TRBJ2-5	TGTGCCAGCAGCTCAGGGGGTAGGGCTGCAGAGACCCAGTACTTC	CASSSGGRAAETQYF
.	TRBV6-1	.	TRBJ2-5	TGTGCCAGCAGTGAATTAATCGGACAGACCCAGTACTTC	CASSELIGQTQYF
.	TRBV7-3	.	TRBJ2-1	TGTGCCAGCAGCTTATTAAGAGGACAGTACAATGAGCAGTTCTTC	CASSLLRGQYNEQFF
.	TRBV2	.	TRBJ1-2	TGTGCCAGCAGAGAAGATAACGGGCTAGTCTATGGCTACACCTTC	CASREDNGLVYGYTF
.	TRBV6-5	.	TRBJ1-2	TGTGCCAGCAGTTACTCGACAGCACCTAACTATGGCTACACCTTC	CASSYSTAPNYGYTF
.	TRBV6-1	.	TRBJ2-2	TGTGCCAGCAGTGAAGGGGGGCGGAACACCGGGGAGCTGTTTTTT	CASSEGGRNTGELFF
.	TRBV11-3	.	TRBJ1-1	TGTGCCAGCAGCATCCGTGGCACTGAAGCTTTCTTT	CASSIRGTEAFF
.	TRBV30	.	TRBJ2-5	TGTGCCTGGAGTGGCAACTTTCAAGAGACCCAGTACTTC	CAWSGNFQETQYF
.	TRBV7-3	TRBD2	TRBJ2-1	TGTGCCAGCAGCCCCCTGGCTAGCGGGAGAGGCAATGAGCAGTTCTTC	CASSPLASGRGNEQFF
once	TRBV5-8	.	TRBJ1-1	TGTGCCAGCACCCTGGGGGAAAACACTGAAGCTTTCTTT	CASTLGENTEAFF
.	TRBV5-1	.	TRBJ2-2	TGCGCCAGCAGCTACGGACAGTTGAACACCGGGGAGCTGTTTTTT	CASSYGQLNTGELFF
.	TRBV2	.	TRBJ1-1	TGTGCCAGCAGGATGGAAGGGGAGAACACTGAAGCTTTCTTT	CASRMEGENTEAFF
.	TRBV5-1	.	TRBJ1-6	TGCGCCAGCAGCGAAATGCCGGGGGAGAATTCACCCCTCCACTTT	CASSEMPGENSPLHF
.	TRBV6-1	.	TRBJ1-4	TGTGCCATCAGTGAGTCGACGGGGGCAGGGGAAAAACTGTTTTTT	CAISESTGAGEKLFF
.	TRBV5-1	TRBD2	TRBJ2-7	TGCGCCAGCAGCGTACAAGCGGGAGGGCCCCACGAGCAGTACTTC	CASSVQAGGPHEQYF
.	TRBV25-1	.	TRBJ2-7	TGTGCCAGCAGTGTCGGGGCCGAGCAGTACTTC	CASSVGAEQYF
.	TRBV11-3	TRBD2	TRBJ2-3	TGTGCCAGCAGCTTGTTCCGGGGGGGGGCTAGCACAGATACGCAGTATTTT	CASSLFRGGASTDTQYF
.	TRBV6-5	TRBD2	TRBJ2-1	TGTGCCAGCAGTTACCAGCGGGAGCTGTACAATGAGCAGTTCTTC	CASSYQRELYNEQFF
few	TRBV6-5	TRBD1	TRBJ1-1	TGTGCCAGCAGTTACGGTAACAGGGGGCTGAACACTGAAGCTTTCTTT	CASSYGNRGLNTEAFF
.	TRBV7-9	.	TRBJ2-3	TGTGCCACCGGAGGGGGAGGGAGCACAGATACGCAGTATTTT	CATGGGGSTDTQYF